Listed below are T cell receptor beta chains from one sample, sequenced in a study of radiation and T cells in renal cell carcinoma. Generated by immunoSEQ multiplex PCR, the TCRdb table keeps only in-frame clones and is missing some. Of about 65,000 clones in the sample, roughly four fifths are singletons; the top ten hold 6.5% to 8%. The material was blood, obtained from a patient whose treatment included radiotherapy and nephrectomy. The receptors originated from a man between 60 and 75 years old with renal cell carcinoma. Each CDR3 is given with its conserved first and last residue. A D gene is named only where the DNA matches it firmly. Size is stated for part of the rows, as once, few or many counts, or as a class when the clone is expanded.

TGTGCCAGCAGTTACTCGAGAGAAAGGGTCAATGAAAAACTGTTTTTT,CASSYSRERVNEKLFF,16,NA,TRBV6-5,TRBJ1-4,NA
TGTGCCAGCAGTGGGCGGTCCGGGCAAGAGGGGCAGGAAAAACTGTTTTTT,CASSGRSGQEGQEKLFF,17,NA,TRBV6-1,TRBJ1-4,NA
TGTGCCAGTAAAATAGACCCCTCAACGGGGGAAGCTTTCTTT,CASKIDPSTGEAFF,14,NA,TRBV6-6,TRBJ1-1,NA
TGTGCTAGTGGTTTGATACCGGGACACGAACTATATAGCAATCAGCCCCAGCATTTT,CASGLIPGHELYSNQPQHF,19,NA,TRBV12-5,TRBJ1-5,NA
TGTGCCAGCAGCTTTCCTGAAGTCAGCTATGGCTACACCTTC,CASSFPEVSYGYTF,14,NA,TRBV5-4,TRBJ1-2,NA
TGTGCCAGTAGTGACAGGGCTTCTAACTATGGCTACACCTTC,CASSDRASNYGYTF,14,NA,TRBV19,TRBJ1-2,TRBD1
TGTGCCAGCAGTTACTCGAGTCTGGGGATTGGGAGTGAGCAGTTCTTC,CASSYSSLGIGSEQFF,16,NA,TRBV6-5,TRBJ2-1,NA
TGTGCCAGCGGGGACCCCGGGCATGAAAAACTGTTTTTT,CASGDPGHEKLFF,13,NA,TRBV27,TRBJ1-4,NA
TGTGCCAGCAGCTCGTTGACAGGGACGGGCACAGATACGCAGTATTTT,CASSSLTGTGTDTQYF,16,NA,TRBV5-4,TRBJ2-3,TRBD1
TGTGCCAGCAGCCCGATGCTTGGGGGGGAGGCGTACTTC,CASSPMLGGEAYF,13,NA,TRBV7-2,TRBJ2-4,TRBD2
TGCGCCAGCAGCCAAGGTTCCCAATTCGACTATGGCTACACCTTC,CASSQGSQFDYGYTF,15,once,TRBV4-3,TRBJ1-2,NA
TGTGCCAGCAGCCAAGCCCGGGGGGGGCCCTACTCCTACGAGCAGTACTTC,CASSQARGGPYSYEQYF,17,NA,TRBV14,TRBJ2-7,TRBD2
TGTGCCAGCAGTATCCAAGGGGTCTCTAGCACAGATACGCAGTATTTT,CASSIQGVSSTDTQYF,16,NA,TRBV5-6,TRBJ2-3,NA
TGTGCCAGCAGCGTAACCCTTAGCTCCTACAATGAGCAGTTCTTC,CASSVTLSSYNEQFF,15,NA,TRBV7-2,TRBJ2-1,NA
TGTGCCATCAGTGAAGGGCAGGACACAGATACGCAGTATTTT,CAISEGQDTDTQYF,14,NA,TRBV10-3,TRBJ2-3,NA
TGTGCCAGCAGCTCCCTGTGGGGTGGCTACACCTTC,CASSSLWGGYTF,12,NA,TRBV11-2,TRBJ1-2,NA
TGTGCCAGCTCACCACAAGTGACAGGGAACGGCTACACCTTC,CASSPQVTGNGYTF,14,once,TRBV18,TRBJ1-2,TRBD1
TGTGCCTGGAGTGTGAGGGTCAATCAGCCCCAGCATTTT,CAWSVRVNQPQHF,13,NA,TRBV30,TRBJ1-5,NA
TGTGCCAGCAGCTTATTCTCGCGGGATGGCTACACCTTC,CASSLFSRDGYTF,13,few,TRBV11-2,TRBJ1-2,NA
TGTGCCAGCAGCCAGGATCCGGGACAGGGATTAGCTTTCTTT,CASSQDPGQGLAFF,14,NA,TRBV5-4,TRBJ1-1,TRBD1
TGTGCTAGTGGTTTGGTTGGGGACCCGGGCAGGGCAAAGTTCGGGGACTTC,CASGLVGDPGRAKFGDF,17,few,TRBV12-5,TRBJ1-2,NA
TGTGCCAGCAACAGGCGGTCCTACGAGCAGTACTTC,CASNRRSYEQYF,12,NA,TRBV2,TRBJ2-7,NA
TGTGCCAGTAGTCTCGGGACTAGCGGCGGGACAGAGACCCAGTACTTC,CASSLGTSGGTETQYF,16,once,TRBV19,TRBJ2-5,TRBD2
TGCGCCAGCAGCTTTGTGGACGGGGGCGAGCAGTACTTC,CASSFVDGGEQYF,13,NA,TRBV5-1,TRBJ2-7,NA
TGTGCCAGCAGTTACTCTGACGGAAGAAATCAGCCCCAGCATTTT,CASSYSDGRNQPQHF,15,NA,TRBV6-5,TRBJ1-5,NA
TGTGCCAGCAGCCCAGGACTGATGGGAAACACCATATATTTT,CASSPGLMGNTIYF,14,NA,TRBV7-2,TRBJ1-3,NA
TGTGCCACCAGCGGACCTCACTACTCTGGAAACACCATATATTTT,CATSGPHYSGNTIYF,15,NA,TRBV15,TRBJ1-3,NA
TGTGCCAGCAGCGGACAGGAGCCGAACACTGAAGCTTTCTTT,CASSGQEPNTEAFF,14,NA,TRBV6-1,TRBJ1-1,TRBD1
TGTGCCAGCAGTTACCCACGGGGGGCGCGGACCGGGGAGCTGTTTTTT,CASSYPRGARTGELFF,16,NA,TRBV6-6,TRBJ2-2,NA
TGTGCCAGCAGGGGACAGGGGGCCGCGCGGGCTTTCTTT,CASRGQGAARAFF,13,NA,TRBV6-1,TRBJ1-1,TRBD1
TGTGCCAGCAGTTTCCGGGACAGAGATCCCTACAATGAGCAGTTCTTC,CASSFRDRDPYNEQFF,16,NA,TRBV2,TRBJ2-1,TRBD1
TGTGCCAGCAGCTTGGACAACCAAGAGACCCAGTACTTC,CASSLDNQETQYF,13,NA,TRBV5-4,TRBJ2-5,NA
TGTGCCAGCAGTGAGAGGGATGGAGGAAAACTGTTTTTT,CASSERDGGKLFF,13,NA,TRBV2,TRBJ1-4,NA
TGCAGCGCGTCACAGGGGGGGAACACTGAAGCTTTCTTT,CSASQGGNTEAFF,13,NA,TRBV29-1,TRBJ1-1,TRBD1
TGCGCCAGCAGCCAAGGAAGCGGGGAGAACACCGGGGAGCTGTTTTTT,CASSQGSGENTGELFF,16,NA,TRBV4-3,TRBJ2-2,TRBD2
TGTGCCAGTAGTCCCCGGACAGGGGGCAATCAGCCCCAGCATTTT,CASSPRTGGNQPQHF,15,NA,TRBV19,TRBJ1-5,TRBD1
TGTGCCAGCAGTTACGGGGACGGAACGAACACTGAAGCTTTCTTT,CASSYGDGTNTEAFF,15,few,TRBV6-6,TRBJ1-1,NA
TGCGCCAGCAGCCAAGAAAACAGGGGTGAATGGGAGACCCAGTACTTC,CASSQENRGEWETQYF,16,NA,TRBV5-1,TRBJ2-5,TRBD1
TGTGCCAGCACGCGACTAGCGGTAAACTCTGGGGCCAACGTCCTGACTTTC,CASTRLAVNSGANVLTF,17,NA,TRBV2,TRBJ2-6,TRBD2
TGTGCCTGGAGTGGCGGGAGGAGGGATGAGCAGTTCTTC,CAWSGGRRDEQFF,13,few,TRBV30,TRBJ2-1,TRBD2
TGTGCCAGCAGCCCGGGGGCAGGGACAGGAGATATCACTGAAGCTTTCTTT,CASSPGAGTGDITEAFF,17,NA,TRBV9,TRBJ1-1,TRBD1
TGTGCCAGCAGCTTATATGTTAGCTCGAGCGGGCTCTCCTACGAGCAGTACTTC,CASSLYVSSSGLSYEQYF,18,few,TRBV13,TRBJ2-7,NA
TGTGCCAGCCGCCCCGGGACAGCCCTAGAAAAACTGTTTTTT,CASRPGTALEKLFF,14,NA,TRBV2,TRBJ1-4,TRBD1
TGTGCCAGCAGCGCGTCCGGGGATCAGCCCCAGCATTTT,CASSASGDQPQHF,13,NA,TRBV7-9,TRBJ1-5,NA
TGCAGCGTTGACAGGGAGTATCAGCCCCAGCATTTT,CSVDREYQPQHF,12,NA,TRBV29-1,TRBJ1-5,NA
TGCGCCAGCAGCCAAAACGGGTTTGAAGAGACCCAGTACTTC,CASSQNGFEETQYF,14,NA,TRBV4-1,TRBJ2-5,NA
TGTGCCAGCACCACTATAAATCAGCCCCAGCATTTT,CASTTINQPQHF,12,NA,TRBV7-9,TRBJ1-5,NA
TGTGCCACCCAGGGGGGGGTAGTTAACTATGGCTACACCTTC,CATQGGVVNYGYTF,14,NA,TRBV19,TRBJ1-2,TRBD1